Listed below are T cell receptor beta chains from one sample, sequenced in a study of molecular identifiers for immune sequencing clone quantification. A single record per CDR3 protein comes from TCRdb applying MiXCR to the PCR reads. The sample includes around 480,000 distinct CDR3 sequences, 20% to 25% seen only once; the top ten take about 0.78%. Sequenced material: naive CD8+ T cells from blood, with Jurkat cell RNA spiked in. The origin of the receptors is a human donor in good health. Some libraries in this study had Jurkat cell RNA spiked in. Each CDR3 is given with its conserved first and last residue. The D gene is left open where the match is weak. Rows may omit the clone size; those that give it use once, few, many or a size class.

j_call: TRBJ1-1; v_call: TRBV4-3; clone_size: many; d_call: .; cdr3_aa: CASSQEYLGQVEAFF; cdr3_nt: TGCGCCAGCAGCCAAGAGTATCTCGGGCAGGTTGAAGCTTTCTTT
j_call: TRBJ1-2; v_call: TRBV28; clone_size: many; d_call: .; cdr3_aa: CASSRPGVEGYTF; cdr3_nt: TGTGCCAGCTCCAGACCCGGGGTTGAAGGCTACACCTTC
j_call: TRBJ2-3; v_call: TRBV20-1; clone_size: many; d_call: .; cdr3_aa: CSASGDVDTDTQYF; cdr3_nt: TGCAGTGCTAGTGGCGATGTGGATACAGATACGCAGTATTTT
j_call: TRBJ2-2; v_call: TRBV6-5; clone_size: .; d_call: TRBD1; cdr3_aa: CASSSRQGPTRNTGELFF; cdr3_nt: TGTGCCAGCAGTTCTAGACAGGGCCCCACGAGGAACACCGGGGAGCTGTTTTTT
j_call: TRBJ2-7; v_call: TRBV9; clone_size: few; d_call: .; cdr3_aa: CASSVGWEDSYEQYF; cdr3_nt: TGTGCCAGCAGCGTAGGTTGGGAAGATAGCTACGAGCAGTACTTC
j_call: TRBJ2-4; v_call: TRBV7-8; clone_size: many; d_call: .; cdr3_aa: CASSLAAGFQYF; cdr3_nt: TGTGCCAGCAGCTTAGCCGCTGGGTTTCAATACTTC
j_call: TRBJ2-7; v_call: TRBV27; clone_size: .; d_call: TRBD2; cdr3_aa: CASSSLAALYEQYF; cdr3_nt: TGTGCCAGCAGTTCACTAGCGGCCCTCTACGAGCAGTACTTC
j_call: TRBJ1-1; v_call: TRBV27; clone_size: many; d_call: .; cdr3_aa: CASSLLTGNTEAFF; cdr3_nt: TGTGCCAGCAGTTTATTAACAGGGAACACTGAAGCTTTCTTT
j_call: TRBJ2-5; v_call: TRBV5-5; clone_size: .; d_call: TRBD2; cdr3_aa: CASSQGLAGVLETQYF; cdr3_nt: TGTGCCAGCAGCCAGGGACTAGCGGGAGTTTTGGAGACCCAGTACTTC
j_call: TRBJ1-2; v_call: TRBV2; clone_size: few; d_call: .; cdr3_aa: CASSEDRGIIYGYTF; cdr3_nt: TGTGCCAGCAGTGAGGATAGGGGGATAATCTATGGCTACACCTTC
j_call: TRBJ1-5; v_call: TRBV28; clone_size: many; d_call: TRBD1; cdr3_aa: CASIRQGDQPQHF; cdr3_nt: TGTGCCAGCATCCGGCAGGGGGATCAGCCCCAGCATTTT
j_call: TRBJ2-7; v_call: TRBV19; clone_size: few; d_call: TRBD1; cdr3_aa: CASSRDRVHEQYF; cdr3_nt: TGTGCCAGTAGTAGGGACAGGGTCCACGAGCAGTACTTC
j_call: TRBJ2-1; v_call: TRBV5-1; clone_size: many; d_call: TRBD1; cdr3_aa: CASSWTGASSYNEQFF; cdr3_nt: TGCGCCAGCAGCTGGACAGGAGCTAGCTCCTACAATGAGCAGTTCTTC
j_call: TRBJ1-5; v_call: TRBV24-1; clone_size: many; d_call: .; cdr3_aa: CATSDPGAGQPQHF; cdr3_nt: TGTGCCACCAGTGATCCAGGGGCTGGTCAGCCCCAGCATTTT
j_call: TRBJ2-2; v_call: TRBV7-6; clone_size: few; d_call: .; cdr3_aa: CASSREPDVAGTGELFF; cdr3_nt: TGTGCCAGCAGCCGGGAGCCAGACGTAGCCGGCACCGGGGAGCTGTTTTTT
j_call: TRBJ2-3; v_call: TRBV28; clone_size: many; d_call: .; cdr3_aa: CASSAPDTQYF; cdr3_nt: TGTGCCAGCAGTGCCCCAGATACGCAGTATTTT
j_call: TRBJ2-2; v_call: TRBV7-2; clone_size: .; d_call: TRBD2; cdr3_aa: CASSPGLAGGELFF; cdr3_nt: TGTGCCAGCAGCCCGGGACTAGCGGGAGGGGAGCTGTTTTTT
j_call: TRBJ2-1; v_call: TRBV20-1; clone_size: few; d_call: .; cdr3_aa: CSARAGLTKYNEQFF; cdr3_nt: TGCAGTGCTAGAGCTGGGCTGACAAAGTACAATGAGCAGTTCTTC
j_call: TRBJ1-4; v_call: TRBV6-2/TRBV6-3; clone_size: many; d_call: .; cdr3_aa: CASSYSGLGREKLFF; cdr3_nt: TGTGCCAGCAGTTACTCCGGTCTGGGGCGTGAAAAACTGTTTTTT
j_call: TRBJ2-7; v_call: TRBV20-1; clone_size: few; d_call: .; cdr3_aa: CSASAPGRTYEQYF; cdr3_nt: TGCAGTGCTAGCGCCCCGGGACGGACCTACGAGCAGTACTTC
j_call: TRBJ2-7; v_call: TRBV20-1; clone_size: few; d_call: .; cdr3_aa: CSARTAPLGINYEQYF; cdr3_nt: TGCAGTGCTAGAACAGCCCCTCTGGGGATCAATTACGAGCAGTACTTC
j_call: TRBJ1-5; v_call: TRBV2; clone_size: few; d_call: .; cdr3_aa: CASSEAGASNQPQHF; cdr3_nt: TGTGCCAGCAGTGAAGCGGGGGCTAGCAATCAGCCCCAGCATTTT
j_call: TRBJ1-5; v_call: TRBV19; clone_size: .; d_call: TRBD1; cdr3_aa: CASSPGQGVNLPQHF; cdr3_nt: TGTGCCAGTAGTCCGGGACAGGGGGTTAATCTGCCCCAGCATTTT
j_call: TRBJ2-7; v_call: TRBV20-1; clone_size: .; d_call: TRBD2; cdr3_aa: CSARDPGTSGGLTYEQYF; cdr3_nt: TGCAGTGCTAGAGATCCCGGGACTAGCGGGGGACTCACCTACGAGCAGTACTTC
j_call: TRBJ2-1; v_call: TRBV6-2/TRBV6-3; clone_size: few; d_call: TRBD2; cdr3_aa: CASSPAPGLATNEQFF; cdr3_nt: TGTGCCAGCAGTCCGGCCCCGGGACTAGCGACCAATGAGCAGTTCTTC
j_call: TRBJ1-1; v_call: TRBV4-1; clone_size: .; d_call: .; cdr3_aa: CASSQEPGVIWNTEAFF; cdr3_nt: TGCGCCAGCAGCCAGGAGCCAGGGGTTATTTGGAACACTGAAGCTTTCTTT
j_call: TRBJ2-5; v_call: TRBV7-9; clone_size: few; d_call: .; cdr3_aa: CASSDPMGPQIRETQYF; cdr3_nt: TGTGCCAGCAGCGACCCAATGGGACCCCAGATTCGAGAGACCCAGTACTTC
j_call: TRBJ1-5; v_call: TRBV24-1; clone_size: many; d_call: .; cdr3_aa: CATSRGYSNQPQHF; cdr3_nt: TGTGCCACCTCTAGGGGGTATAGCAATCAGCCCCAGCATTTT
j_call: TRBJ2-3; v_call: TRBV5-4; clone_size: many; d_call: TRBD1; cdr3_aa: CASSSLDRETDTQYF; cdr3_nt: TGTGCCAGCAGCTCATTAGACAGGGAGACAGATACGCAGTATTTT
j_call: TRBJ1-1; v_call: TRBV20-1; clone_size: .; d_call: TRBD1; cdr3_aa: CSARPTQGVMNTEAFF; cdr3_nt: TGCAGTGCTAGACCGACACAGGGGGTAATGAACACTGAAGCTTTCTTT
j_call: TRBJ1-1; v_call: TRBV25-1; clone_size: few; d_call: .; cdr3_aa: CASSEFQGVFTEAFF; cdr3_nt: TGTGCCAGCAGTGAATTCCAGGGTGTGTTCACTGAAGCTTTCTTT
j_call: TRBJ1-1; v_call: TRBV7-9; clone_size: many; d_call: .; cdr3_aa: CASSPNVPGEAFF; cdr3_nt: TGTGCCAGCAGCCCCAACGTGCCAGGTGAAGCTTTCTTT
j_call: TRBJ2-7; v_call: TRBV2; clone_size: many; d_call: .; cdr3_aa: CASSEAHLRDEQYF; cdr3_nt: TGTGCCAGCAGTGAAGCCCACTTGAGGGACGAGCAGTACTTC
j_call: TRBJ2-5; v_call: TRBV10-3; clone_size: .; d_call: .; cdr3_aa: CAVRDKQETQYF; cdr3_nt: TGTGCCGTACGGGACAAACAAGAGACCCAGTACTTC
j_call: TRBJ2-6; v_call: TRBV7-6; clone_size: many; d_call: .; cdr3_aa: CASSYNSGANVLTF; cdr3_nt: TGTGCCAGCAGCTACAACTCTGGGGCCAACGTCCTGACTTTC
j_call: TRBJ2-1; v_call: TRBV7-2; clone_size: many; d_call: .; cdr3_aa: CASSSPGQYNEQFF; cdr3_nt: TGTGCCAGCAGCTCCCCGGGGCAGTACAATGAGCAGTTCTTC
j_call: TRBJ1-3; v_call: TRBV7-6; clone_size: few; d_call: TRBD1; cdr3_aa: CASSLWTGASGNTIYF; cdr3_nt: TGTGCCAGCAGCTTATGGACAGGGGCCTCTGGAAACACCATATATTTT
j_call: TRBJ1-4; v_call: TRBV20-1; clone_size: many; d_call: TRBD1; cdr3_aa: CSAREGIRDRASGKLFF; cdr3_nt: TGCAGTGCTAGAGAGGGGATCCGGGACAGGGCATCGGGAAAACTGTTTTTT
j_call: TRBJ2-2; v_call: TRBV7-2; clone_size: .; d_call: TRBD2; cdr3_aa: CASSSQTGTSGGSTTGELVF; cdr3_nt: TGTGCCAGCAGCTCGCAGACCGGGACTAGCGGGGGGTCCACCACCGGGGAGCTGGTTTTT
j_call: TRBJ2-6; v_call: TRBV19; clone_size: many; d_call: TRBD2; cdr3_aa: CAVRGEANVLTF; cdr3_nt: TGTGCCGTGCGGGGGGAGGCCAACGTCCTGACTTTC
j_call: TRBJ1-1; v_call: TRBV28; clone_size: few; d_call: .; cdr3_aa: CASSLKIMGTEAFF; cdr3_nt: TGTGCCAGCAGCCTGAAAATTATGGGAACTGAAGCTTTCTTT
j_call: TRBJ2-3; v_call: TRBV6-6; clone_size: .; d_call: .; cdr3_aa: CACSSPTSRADTQYF; cdr3_nt: TGTGCCTGCAGTTCCCCGACTAGTAGGGCAGATACGCAGTATTTT
j_call: TRBJ2-7; v_call: TRBV5-4; clone_size: many; d_call: .; cdr3_aa: CASSSMDGTYEQYF; cdr3_nt: TGTGCCAGCAGCTCAATGGACGGAACCTACGAGCAGTACTTC
j_call: TRBJ2-1; v_call: TRBV29-1; clone_size: .; d_call: TRBD2; cdr3_aa: CSVVWLAGAGNEQFF; cdr3_nt: TGCAGCGTTGTTTGGCTAGCGGGAGCGGGGAATGAGCAGTTCTTC